These 10 T cell receptor beta chains were all obtained from the same sample, sequenced in a study of shared clonotypes between healthy human individuals. The table came from immunoSEQ multiplex PCR; TCRdb's copy has only in-frame clones and leaves some out. The sample includes roughly 1,000,000 clones, approximately 80% of them seen just once. Sequenced sample: memory CD4+ T cells from PBMCs. The subset: CD45RA-negative fraction. The receptors were gathered from a man aged 18 to 29 in good health. Some clones in this sample may be carry-over from other donors' samples.

V usage is TRBV18 and J usage is TRBJ2-2; 9 nucleotides match TRBD1. The CDR3 is 16 residues long. Per germline, CDR1 KGHSH and CDR2 LQKENI. Trimming removed 3 bases from V and 4 bases from J; junction bases left unmatched: 6. The CDR3, as DNA: TGTGCCAGCTCACCTTTCAAACAGGGGGCCACCGGGGAGCTGTTTTTT. Its protein is CASSPFKQGATGELFF.

V is TRBV12-5 and J is TRBJ2-5; D is unresolved. V was shortened by 7 bases and J by 1 base, with 4 bases between the two germline ends. Looked up from germline, CDR1 is LGHNT and CDR2 is FRNRAP. The CDR3 loop spans 11 amino acids. The CDR3 nucleotides read TGTGCTAGTGTCCTCCAAGAGACCCAGTACTTC. It translates to CASVLQETQYF.

This clone was observed many times. V is TRBV6-1 and J is TRBJ1-2; D uncertain. Per the germline V gene, CDR1 is MNHNS and CDR2 is SASEGT. The CDR3 is 13 amino acids. Trimming stripped 6 bases from V and 6 bases from J, with 14 bases between. Here the CDR3 reads CASRIRAGNGYTF. The CDR3 DNA reads TGTGCCAGCAGGATAAGGGCCGGGAATGGCTACACCTTC.

CDR3 nucleotide sequence: TGTGCCATCAGTGATTTAGGGCTAGCGGGGAATGAGCAGTTCTTC. Protein sequence: CAISDLGLAGNEQFF. This chain uses TRBV10-3 with TRBJ2-1, with 9 nucleotides matching TRBD2. Unmatched junction bases numbered 7, after V lost 3 bases and J lost 7 bases. This CDR3 contains 15 residues. Germline CDR1 is ENHRY and CDR2 is SYGVKD.

This clone appeared a few times. V gene TRBV9 combines with J gene TRBJ2-2; 9 positions match TRBD2. V was pared by 1 base and J by 1 base, with 5 bases of the junction left unmatched. This CDR3 is 17 amino acids long. Germline CDR1 and CDR2: SGDLS and YYNGEE. CDR3 coding DNA: TGTGCCAGCAGCGTATTCCCGCGGGAGGGGAACACCGGGGAGCTGTTTTTT. This encodes CASSVFPREGNTGELFF.

This clone was observed a handful of times. The rearrangement joins TRBV28 to TRBJ1-2, with D unresolved. The germline V gene encodes CDR1 MDHEN and CDR2 SYDVKM. This CDR3 comprises 14 residues. Trimming took 4 bases from V and 3 from J, leaving 12 bases between them. In DNA form, the CDR3 reads TGTGCCAGCAGTTCAGCTGGAGAGGACTATGGCTACACCTTC. Translating it yields CASSSAGEDYGYTF.

V gene TRBV18 combines with J gene TRBJ1-5, with TRBD1 matching over 7 bases. The CDR3 loop spans 15 amino acids. After removal of 3 bases from V and 2 bases from J, the junction contained 4 bases not matched to a gene. In germline, CDR1 is KGHSH, CDR2 LQKENI. CDR3 residues: CASSPGGQGNQPQHF. In nucleotides, the CDR3 is TGTGCCAGCTCACCGGGCGGACAGGGCAATCAGCCCCAGCATTTT.

On this clone itself: At one end, the junction sequence differs from germline, possibly due to a read error. Different DNA sequences within this sample yield the same CDR3. This chain links TRBV11-2 with TRBJ2-7; D unclear. The V gene's germline CDR1 is SGHAT and CDR2 FQNNGV. CDR3 length equals 12 residues. The CDR3 DNA sequence: TGTGCCAGCAGCCTAGAAGGATACGAGCAGTACTTC. This translates into CASSLEGYEQYF.

This sequence joins TRBV2 and TRBJ2-3, with 10 bases that match TRBD2. V gave up 9 bases and J gave up 0 bases; unmatched junction bases: 6. Germline CDR1 reads SNHLY; CDR2 reads FYNNEI. The CDR3 length is 15 residues. CDR3: CARTTSGPSTDTQYF. For the CDR3, the DNA is TGTGCCAGAACGACTAGCGGGCCCAGCACAGATACGCAGTATTTT.

With regard to this clone: This sample also contains other DNA sequences that code for the same CDR3. The chain recombines TRBV18 with TRBJ2-7; possible D gene TRBD2, 6 bases. The germline gives CDR1 KGHSH, CDR2 LQKENI. The CDR3 has 12 residues. V was pared by 3 bases and J by 5 bases, with 8 bases between. The CDR3 loop is CASSPSSDEQYF. In nucleotides, the CDR3 is TGTGCCAGCTCACCTTCTAGCGACGAGCAGTACTTC.